The next 22 T cell receptor beta chains were all read from a single sample in a study of human T cells and chemical hapten exposure. This sample's time point: patch test 3, about 24 weeks after DPC sensitization. Treatment specified: therapeutic diphenylcyclopropenone sensitization with weekly scalp DPC. TCRdb called the RACE reads again in MiXCR, with one record for every CDR3 protein. This repertoire shows roughly 53,000 distinct CDR3 sequences, 9% to 10% found once; its top ten account for approximately 15%. Sample: whole blood, taken in connection with sensitization to the hapten diphenylcyclopropenone (DPC). Source of these receptors: a woman aged 40 to 50 with alopecia areata. Some clones in this sample may be carry-over from other donors' samples.

This clonotype was counted only a few times. This sequence joins TRBV18 and TRBJ2-3; D is perhaps TRBD2 (6 bases). The ends were cut back, 3 bases at V and 0 bases at J, with 16 bases in the middle. The CDR3 is made up of 17 amino acids. CDR1 KGHSH and CDR2 LQKENI come from the germline V gene. The CDR3: CASSPFLNRGSTDTQYF. The CDR3 bases are TGTGCCAGCTCACCGTTCCTCAACCGGGGGAGCACAGATACGCAGTATTTT.

This clonotype was picked up many times. The chain joins TRBV12-3 or TRBV12-4 to TRBJ1-5; D not resolved. CDR3 length: 11 amino acids. Trimming stripped 6 bases from V and 9 bases from J, with 9 bases between. The CDR3 DNA reads TGTGCCAGCAGCCTGGGGTGGCCCCAGCATTTT. It is translated as CASSLGWPQHF.

The chain uses TRBV16 and TRBJ1-3; D call uncertain. V was clipped by 5 bases and J by 3 bases, with 14 bases between them. Germline CDR1 and CDR2: KGHSY and FQNENV. The CDR3 has 15 amino acids. Written as DNA, the CDR3 is TGTGCCAGCAGCTCCGAGAGGGCTTTTGGAAACACCATATATTTT. Translated: CASSSERAFGNTIYF.

This clonotype was recorded only once. The V call is TRBV28, the J call TRBJ2-7, with 10 bases identical to TRBD1. The germline V gene encodes CDR1 MDHEN and CDR2 SYDVKM. This CDR3 spans 15 amino acids. V shed 2 bases and J 6 bases; nucleotides not matched to a gene: 7. This CDR3 is CASSLGGQGLGEQYF. CDR3 nucleotides: TGTGCCAGCAGTTTAGGGGGACAGGGGTTAGGCGAGCAGTACTTC.

This clonotype was observed at least ten times. The genes are TRBV6-1 and TRBJ2-1, with 8 bases fitting TRBD1. Germline trimming cut 6 bases from V and 3 bases from J; bases unmatched to any gene: 4. The CDR3 totals 14 residues. Looked up from germline, CDR1 is MNHNS and CDR2 is SASEGT. In DNA, the CDR3 is TGTGCCAGCAGCCGGACAGGGAACTACAATGAGCAGTTCTTC. Translation: CASSRTGNYNEQFF.

This clonotype appeared many times. The chain joins TRBV4-3 to TRBJ2-1; no reliable D call. Germline V gene sequence: CDR1 LGHNA, CDR2 YSLEER. This CDR3 contains 14 residues. V gave up 0 bases and J gave up 10 bases, with 13 bases separating them. The CDR3, as DNA: TGCGCCAGCAGCCAAGATACGACGGACCCCGAGCAGTTCTTC. Its translation: CASSQDTTDPEQFF.

A note on this clonotype: One junction end disagrees with the germline gene, perhaps due to a read error. V and J are TRBV10-3 and TRBJ2-3; D may match TRBD1 or TRBD2 (5 bases each). The CDR3 loop spans 14 amino acids. Germline V gene data show CDR1 as ENHRY and CDR2 as SYGVKD. CDR3: CAIRGDRSTDTQYF. The CDR3 coding sequence is TGTGCCATCAGGGGGGACCGAAGCACTGATACGCAGTATTTT.

Turning to this clonotype: Since a much larger clone is just one base distant, this may be a read error. The chain has TRBV6-1 and TRBJ2-5; no firm D call. CDR1 and CDR2 (germline): MNHNS, SASEGT. The CDR3 is 14 residues long. CDR3 residues: CASNEEARSKTQYF. Here the CDR3 DNA reads TGTGCCAGCAATGAAGAGGCCAGGTCGAAGACCCAGTACTTC.

This clonotype was recorded many times. This rearrangement joins TRBV7-9 to TRBJ2-7; D gene ambiguous. The CDR3 has 15 amino acids. Trimming removed 2 bases from V and 3 bases from J, with 14 bases in between. Looked up from germline, CDR1 is SEHNR and CDR2 is FQNEAQ (reference sequence). CDR3 protein: CASSLTGKKIYEQYF. The CDR3 DNA follows: TGTGCCAGCAGCTTAACCGGCAAGAAAATCTACGAGCAGTACTTC. Full variable domain (outside the CDR3, taken from reference TRBV7-9 and TRBJ2-7): DTGVSQNPRHKITKRGQNVTFRCDPISEHNRLYWYRQTLGQGPEFLTYFQNEAQLEKSRLLSDRFSAERPKGSFSTLEIQRTEQGDSAMYLCASSLTGKKIYEQYFGPGTRLTVT.

The sample holds many counts of this clonotype. The chain recombines TRBV7-2 with TRBJ2-1; TRBD2 matches 9 bases. Germline V gives CDR1 SGHTA, CDR2 FQGNSA. V dropped 2 bases and J dropped 0; count of bases not matched to a gene: 5. This CDR3 is 17 amino acids long. The CDR3 DNA follows: TGTGCCAGCAGCTTAACTAGCGGGTCGGGCTCCTACAATGAGCAGTTCTTC. It yields the protein CASSLTSGSGSYNEQFF. The full variable domain, in which reference TRBV7-2 and TRBJ2-1 provide the parts outside the CDR3, is GAGVSQSPSNKVTEKGKDVELRCDPISGHTALYWYRQSLGQGLEFLIYFQGNSAPDKSGLPSDRFSAERTGGSVSTLTIQRTQQEDSAVYLCASSLTSGSGSYNEQFFGPGTRLTVL.

The gene calls are TRBV9 and TRBJ2-1; 7 bases match TRBD1. Germline assignment: CDR1 SGDLS and CDR2 YYNGEE. V lost 0 bases and J lost 4; bases outside the gene matches: 1. This CDR3 is 14 amino acids long. CDR3 coding DNA: TGTGCCAGCAGCGTAGAGGGGGCTTACAATGAGCAGTTCTTC. It codes for CASSVEGAYNEQFF. Filled out from reference TRBV9 and TRBJ2-1, the complete variable domain reads DSGVTQTPKHLITATGQRVTLRCSPRSGDLSVYWYQQSLDQGLQFLIQYYNGEERAKGNILERFSAQQFPDLHSELNLSSLELGDSALYFCASSVEGAYNEQFFGPGTRLTVL.

This sequence joins TRBV7-8 and TRBJ1-6; D remains ambiguous. The CDR3 extends over 16 amino acids. Germline loops: CDR1 SGHVS, CDR2 FQNEAQ. Trimming left V 1 base short and J 0 bases short, with 7 bases between. The CDR3 DNA sequence: TGTGCCAGCAGCTTAGGAAGGAGCTCCTATAATTCACCCCTCCACTTT. Its protein product is CASSLGRSSYNSPLHF.

The genes are TRBV4-1 and TRBJ2-5; 8 nucleotides agree with TRBD1. V gave up 1 base and J gave up 4 bases; unmatched junction bases: 8. Germline V lookup: CDR1 MGHRA, CDR2 YSYEKL. This CDR3 comprises 16 residues. The CDR3 DNA sequence: TGCGCCAGCAGCCAAGGACAGGGGCCGCGGGGAGAGACCCAGTACTTC. It is translated as CASSQGQGPRGETQYF.

The chain combines TRBV10-1 with TRBJ2-7; TRBD1 matches 9 bases. This CDR3 is built from 12 residues. CDR1 WNHNN and CDR2 SYGVQD come from the germline V gene (reference sequence). The J segment lost 3 bases and the V segment lost 10 bases, leaving 4 bases of the junction unmatched. The CDR3 protein is CANRDRVYEQYF. Here the CDR3 DNA reads TGCGCCAACCGGGACAGGGTCTACGAGCAGTACTTC.

This clonotype was recorded at least ten times. In DNA form, the CDR3 reads TGCGCCAGCAGCGTGGGACAGAACACTGAAGCTTTCTTT. This sequence encodes CASSVGQNTEAFF. The chain carries TRBV5-1 and TRBJ1-1, with D possibly TRBD1 on 6 matching bases. CDR3 length: 13 amino acids. V was shortened by 4 bases and J by 1 base, with 8 bases between the two germline ends. Germline assignment: CDR1 SGHRS and CDR2 YFSETQ.

In this sample, this clonotype turned up a few times. The V and J genes are TRBV4-1 and TRBJ2-7; D might be TRBD1 (6 bases). The CDR3 contains 16 residues. Germline V CDR1 and CDR2: MGHRA, YSYEKL. Trimming left V 2 bases short and J 5 bases short, with 19 bases between. The CDR3 DNA reads as TGCGCCAGCAGCCAATCGGGCGGGCAGGGGAGAAACGAGCAGTACTTC. Translation gives CASSQSGGQGRNEQYF.

CDR3 nucleotides: TGTGCCAGCAGTTTACTTAGCTCCTACAATGAGCAGTTCTTC. It specifies CASSLLSSYNEQFF. V usage is TRBV12-3 or TRBV12-4 and J usage is TRBJ2-1; D is unresolved. The V end was cut by 2 bases, the J end by 0 bases, with 5 bases between. The CDR3 loop spans 14 amino acids.

The V and J genes are TRBV4-1 and TRBJ2-2; D remains unclear. CDR1 and CDR2 from the germline V gene are MGHRA and YSYEKL. The length of the CDR3 is 17 residues. V gave up 0 bases and J gave up 3 bases, with 14 bases separating them. CDR3: CASSQDRVRRDTGELFF. The CDR3 DNA reads as TGCGCCAGCAGCCAAGATCGGGTCCGCCGGGACACCGGGGAGCTGTTTTTT.

This clonotype was recorded at least ten times. The rearrangement links TRBV12-3 or TRBV12-4 to TRBJ1-5; D may be TRBD1 (6 bases). V lost 5 bases to trimming and J lost 5 bases, with 19 bases between them. The CDR3 is 16 amino acids. CDR3 loop: CASSAGAPKWDQPQHF. Here the CDR3 DNA reads TGTGCCAGCAGTGCGGGGGCCCCGAAATGGGATCAGCCCCAGCATTTT.

This clonotype was counted many times. The gene calls are TRBV11-2 and TRBJ2-5; D unclear. The V end lost 4 bases, the J end lost 1 base, and 4 bases lay between the germline ends. CDR1 SGHAT and CDR2 FQNNGV come from the germline V gene. The CDR3 has 12 amino acids. The CDR3 nucleotides read TGTGCCAGCAGCTCAAGCCAAGAGACCCAGTACTTC. Encoded protein: CASSSSQETQYF.

This clonotype came up a few times. The chain carries TRBV7-6 and TRBJ1-4, with a tentative D call TRBD1 (5 bases). The CDR3 is 14 residues long. V dropped 5 bases and J dropped 8 bases, with 15 bases sitting between them. Germline CDR1 SGHVS, CDR2 FNYEAQ. The CDR3 DNA reads as TGTGCCAGCAGCCGGGAGGGGAGAGGGGAAAAACTGTTTTTT. This gives the protein CASSREGRGEKLFF.

This clonotype showed up just a few times. The chain joins TRBV5-1 to TRBJ1-2, with D possibly matching TRBD1 (5 bases). Looked up from germline, CDR1 is SGHRS and CDR2 is YFSETQ. This CDR3 spans 12 amino acids. Between the trimmed V and J ends, which lost 4 bases and 4 bases, there was a span of 8 bases. The CDR3 DNA reads TGCGCCAGCAGCACAGGAGGCTATGGCTACACCTTC. Translation: CASSTGGYGYTF. Combining the CDR3 with reference TRBV5-1 and TRBJ1-2 gives the whole variable domain KAGVTQTPRYLIKTRGQQVTLSCSPISGHRSVSWYQQTPGQGLQFLFEYFSETQRNKGNFPGRFSGRQFSNSRSEMNVSTLELGDSALYLCASSTGGYGYTFGSGTRLTVV.